These 20 T cell receptor beta chains were all obtained from the same sample, sequenced in a study of blood T cell repertoires in COVID-19. The assay was immunoSEQ multiplex PCR, and TCRdb's table has in-frame clones only and misses some. In the table there are approximately 75,000 clones, roughly 86% of which are singletons. Material: peripheral blood. These receptors all stem from a man aged 45-65 years with acute or convalescent COVID-19.

V is TRBV6-5 and J is TRBJ2-5, with TRBD2 matching 10 bases. Germline V lookup: CDR1 MNHEY, CDR2 SVGAGI. After removal of 6 bases from V and 4 bases from J, the junction contained 5 bases not matched to a gene. This CDR3 comprises 14 residues. CDR3 DNA: TGTGCCAGCAGGGGGACTAGCGAGGGAGAGACCCAGTACTTC. This sequence encodes CASRGTSEGETQYF.

The chain carries TRBV7-8 and TRBJ1-3; 9 bases are shared with TRBD1. Germline CDR1 is SGHVS and CDR2 is FQNEAQ. The CDR3 totals 15 residues. The J segment lost 4 bases and the V segment lost 1 base, leaving 2 bases of the junction unmatched. In DNA, the CDR3 is TGTGCCAGCAGCTTAGACAGGGGGCACGGAAACACCATATATTTT. It codes for CASSLDRGHGNTIYF.

The rearrangement links TRBV11-2 to TRBJ1-1; D uncertain. This CDR3 has 13 residues. Trimming shortened V by 4 bases and J by 3 bases, and 9 bases separated the two germline ends. Looked up from germline, CDR1 is SGHAT and CDR2 is FQNNGV. CDR3: CASSYTTDTEAFF. The CDR3 DNA is TGTGCCAGCAGCTACACCACAGACACTGAAGCTTTCTTT.

The genes are TRBV5-1 and TRBJ1-6, with 8 bases aligning to TRBD1. The V segment lost 0 bases and the J segment 8 bases; nucleotides outside the gene matches: 4. The CDR3 spans 15 residues. Germline-derived CDR1 and CDR2 are SGHRS and YFSETQ. The CDR3 spells CASSLGQGADSPLHF. CDR3 nucleotide sequence: TGCGCCAGCAGCTTGGGTCAGGGGGCTGATTCACCCCTCCACTTT.

This clone was recorded only once. The chain carries TRBV3-1 (or the pseudogene TRBV3-2) and TRBJ1-4, with a tentative D call TRBD1 (6 bases). The CDR3 sequence is 14 residues long. Per the germline V gene, CDR1 is LGHDT and CDR2 is YNNKEL (reference sequence). Trimming cost V 4 bases and J 7 bases, with 13 bases left between them. The CDR3 DNA is TGTGCCAGCAGCCCCTCCAGGGGCGGTGAAAAACTGTTTTTT. Translating gives CASSPSRGGEKLFF.

The gene calls are TRBV5-1 and TRBJ1-1, with D perhaps TRBD1 (6 bases). Trimming left V 4 bases short and J 1 base short, with 14 bases between. Per the germline V gene, CDR1 is SGHRS and CDR2 is YFSETQ. There are 15 residues in the CDR3. CDR3 DNA: TGCGCCAGCAGCCCGGCAGGGGCGCCGAACACTGAAGCTTTCTTT. It yields the protein CASSPAGAPNTEAFF.

This clone was seen a single time. The V call is TRBV24-1, the J call TRBJ2-5; D might be TRBD2 (6 bases). Trimming removed 6 bases from V and 5 bases from J, with 9 bases in between. The CDR3 extends over 12 amino acids. Germline-derived CDR1 and CDR2 are KGHDR and SFDVKD. In nucleotides, the CDR3 is TGTGCCACCAGTAGGAGGGAGGAGACCCAGTACTTC. Amino acids: CATSRREETQYF.

This clone was observed a single time. The V call is TRBV7-2, the J call TRBJ2-3; D is uncertain. The CDR3 totals 12 residues. The germline V and J ends were trimmed by 5 bases and 5 bases, with 8 bases remaining between them. Looked up from germline, CDR1 is SGHTA and CDR2 is FQGNSA. DNA for the CDR3: TGTGCCAGCAGCCTGAGACTAGATACGCAGTATTTT. Translated, it gives CASSLRLDTQYF.

V is TRBV15 and J is TRBJ2-3; 12 positions agree with TRBD2. The germline V gene has CDR1 LNHNV and CDR2 YYDKDF (reference sequence). The CDR3 spans 15 residues. The V segment lost 1 base and the J segment 5 bases; nucleotides outside the gene matches: 1. Here the CDR3 DNA reads TGTGCCACCAGCAGAGGGACTAGCGGGGTAGATACGCAGTATTTT. Its translation is CATSRGTSGVDTQYF.

J is TRBJ2-1 and V is TRBV24-1, with 8 bases identical to TRBD1. The V gene's germline CDR1 is KGHDR and CDR2 SFDVKD. The length of the CDR3 is 15 residues. Losses at the gene ends were 0 bases for V and 7 bases for J; bases not matched to a gene: 4. CDR3 sequence: CATSDLGTGRNEQFF. CDR3 coding DNA: TGTGCCACCAGTGATTTGGGGACAGGAAGGAATGAGCAGTTCTTC.

This chain connects TRBV5-4 to TRBJ2-3, with TRBD2 matching over 9 bases. The CDR3 contains 15 residues. CDR1 is SGHNT, CDR2 YYREEE, per germline (reference sequence). J lost 0 bases, V lost 5 bases, and 4 bases had no gene match. The CDR3 region is CASSPRGGSTDTQYF. The CDR3 DNA is TGTGCCAGCAGTCCGCGGGGGGGGAGCACAGATACGCAGTATTTT.

This chain uses TRBV19 with TRBJ1-1; 10 nucleotides line up with TRBD1. CDR1 is LNHDA and CDR2 is SQIVND in the germline V gene (reference sequence). Germline trimming cut 6 bases from V and 9 bases from J; bases unmatched to any gene: 16. The CDR3 totals 16 residues. DNA for the CDR3: TGTGCCAGTAGCCCTCTGGCGGGACAGGGGATTGATCAAGCTTTCTTT. Translated: CASSPLAGQGIDQAFF. The whole variable domain, remainder taken from reference TRBV19 and TRBJ1-1, is DGGITQSPKYLFRKEGQNVTLSCEQNLNHDAMYWYRQDPGQGLRLIYYSQIVNDFQKGDIAEGYSVSREKKESFPLTVTSAQKNPTAFYLCASSPLAGQGIDQAFFGQGTRLTVV.

The rearrangement joins TRBV2 to TRBJ1-2; 11 bases align to TRBD1. The CDR3 sequence is 13 residues long. Germline V gene sequence: CDR1 SNHLY, CDR2 FYNNEI. V gave up 6 bases and J gave up 5 bases; unmatched junction bases: 2. The CDR3 protein is CASRGQGAYGYTF. In DNA form, the CDR3 reads TGTGCCAGCAGAGGACAGGGGGCTTATGGCTACACCTTC. The entire variable domain, with the rest obtained from reference TRBV2 and TRBJ1-2, is as follows: EPEVTQTPSHQVTQMGQEVILRCVPISNHLYFYWYRQILGQKVEFLVSFYNNEISEKSEIFDDQFSVERPDGSNFTLKIRSTKLEDSAMYFCASRGQGAYGYTFGSGTRLTVV.

The V call is TRBV7-2, the J call TRBJ2-5; 7 bases agree with TRBD1. The CDR3 contains 14 residues. J lost 5 bases, V lost 5 bases, and 8 bases had no gene match. In germline, CDR1 is SGHTA, CDR2 FQGNSA. In nucleotides, the CDR3 is TGTGCCAGCAGCAAGGGACAGAGGGCTGAGACCCAGTACTTC. Its translation is CASSKGQRAETQYF.

The chain is built from TRBV10-2 and TRBJ1-3; a weak D match, TRBD1 (5 bases). Looked up from germline, CDR1 is WSHSY and CDR2 is SAAADI. This CDR3 spans 15 amino acids. Trimming removed 2 bases from V and 4 bases from J, with 12 bases in between. The CDR3 reads CASSERRGSGNTIYF. CDR3 DNA: TGCGCCAGCAGTGAGAGGAGGGGTTCAGGAAACACCATATATTTT.

The chain is built from TRBV12-5 and TRBJ2-1; perhaps TRBD2 as D (6 bases). Trimming took off 7 bases at V and 10 bases at J, with 17 bases between the two ends. Per the germline V gene, CDR1 is LGHNT and CDR2 is FRNRAP. The CDR3 covers 13 residues. DNA for the CDR3: TGTGCTAGTGTCCTTCCGGGGGTGGGCGAGCAGTTCTTC. Translated, it gives CASVLPGVGEQFF.

The chain employs TRBV29-1 and TRBJ1-1; D is ambiguous. The germline gives CDR1 SQVTM, CDR2 ANQGSEA. The CDR3 has 14 amino acids. The V and J ends lost 8 bases and 0 bases respectively, with 16 bases between them. CDR3 sequence: CSLYPIAMNTEAFF. DNA of the CDR3: TGCAGCCTCTATCCGATAGCCATGAACACTGAAGCTTTCTTT.

CDR3 amino acids: CASSQQGGNQPQHF. The CDR3 coding sequence is TGTGCCAGCAGTCAGCAGGGTGGCAATCAGCCCCAGCATTTT. The V and J genes are TRBV3-1 (or the pseudogene TRBV3-2) and TRBJ1-5, with D possibly matching TRBD1 (5 bases). In germline, CDR1 is LGHDT, CDR2 YNNKEL (reference sequence). CDR3 size: 14 residues. The V end was cut by 6 bases, the J end by 2 bases, with 11 bases between.

The chain combines TRBV29-1 with TRBJ1-2; TRBD1 is a possible D gene (5 bases). The CDR3 length is 14 residues. V lost 0 bases to trimming and J lost 4 bases, with 12 bases between them. Looked up from germline, CDR1 is SQVTM and CDR2 is ANQGSEA. In DNA form, the CDR3 reads TGCAGCGTTGAAGATCGGCAGGGTACCTATGGCTACACCTTC. Its protein product is CSVEDRQGTYGYTF.

CDR3: CASTGGNSPLHF. CDR3 nucleotides: TGTGCCAGCACGGGAGGTAATTCACCCCTCCACTTT. This chain joins TRBV21-1 and TRBJ1-6. TRBV21-1 is recorded as a pseudogene. CDR3 size: 12 residues.